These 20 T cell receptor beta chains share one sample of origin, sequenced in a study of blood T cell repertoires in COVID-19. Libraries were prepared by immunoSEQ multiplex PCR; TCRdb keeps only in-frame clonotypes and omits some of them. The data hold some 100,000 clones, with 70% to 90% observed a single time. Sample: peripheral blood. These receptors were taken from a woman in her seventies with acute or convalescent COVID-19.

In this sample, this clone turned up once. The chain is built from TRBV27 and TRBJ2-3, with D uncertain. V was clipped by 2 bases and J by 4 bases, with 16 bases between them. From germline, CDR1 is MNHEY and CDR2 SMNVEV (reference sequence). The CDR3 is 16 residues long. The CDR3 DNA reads TGTGCCAGCAGTTTAATTCCCCCGCCAGAACCAGATACGCAGTATTTT. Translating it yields CASSLIPPPEPDTQYF.

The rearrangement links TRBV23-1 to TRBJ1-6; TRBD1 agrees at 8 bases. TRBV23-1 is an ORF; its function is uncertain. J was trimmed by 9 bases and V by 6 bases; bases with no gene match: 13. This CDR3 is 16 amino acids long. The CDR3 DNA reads TGCGCCAGCAGCCACTCCCATCGACAGGGGCTTTCACCCCTCCACTTT. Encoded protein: CASSHSHRQGLSPLHF.

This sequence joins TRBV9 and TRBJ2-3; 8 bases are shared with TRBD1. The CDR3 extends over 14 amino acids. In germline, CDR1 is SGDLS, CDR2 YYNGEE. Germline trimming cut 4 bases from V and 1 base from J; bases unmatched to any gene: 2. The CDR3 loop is CASSWGQGTDTQYF. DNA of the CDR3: TGTGCCAGCAGCTGGGGACAGGGCACAGATACGCAGTATTTT.

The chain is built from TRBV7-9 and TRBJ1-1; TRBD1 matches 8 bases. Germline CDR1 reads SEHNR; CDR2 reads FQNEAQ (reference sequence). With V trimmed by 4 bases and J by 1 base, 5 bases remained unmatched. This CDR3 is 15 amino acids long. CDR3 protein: CASSSRQGTNTEAFF. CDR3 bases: TGTGCCAGCAGCTCCCGACAGGGGACGAACACTGAAGCTTTCTTT.

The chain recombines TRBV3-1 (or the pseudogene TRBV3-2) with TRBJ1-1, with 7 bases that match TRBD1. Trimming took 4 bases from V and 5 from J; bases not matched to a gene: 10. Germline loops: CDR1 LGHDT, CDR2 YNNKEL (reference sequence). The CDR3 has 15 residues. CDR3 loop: CASSRRDSVVTEAFF. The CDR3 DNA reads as TGTGCCAGCAGCCGAAGGGACAGCGTGGTAACTGAAGCTTTCTTT.

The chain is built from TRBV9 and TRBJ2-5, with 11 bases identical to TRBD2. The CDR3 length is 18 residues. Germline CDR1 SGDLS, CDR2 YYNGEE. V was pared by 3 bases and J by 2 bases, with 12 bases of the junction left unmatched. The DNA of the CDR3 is TGTGCCAGCAGCGCCGGGACTAGCGGAATATCAGTTCAAGAGACCCAGTACTTC. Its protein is CASSAGTSGISVQETQYF.

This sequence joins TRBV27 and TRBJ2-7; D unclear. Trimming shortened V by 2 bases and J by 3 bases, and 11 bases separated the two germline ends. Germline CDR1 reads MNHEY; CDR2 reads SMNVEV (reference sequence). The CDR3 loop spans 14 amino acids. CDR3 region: CASSLRLDGYEQYF. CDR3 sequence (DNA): TGTGCCAGCAGTTTAAGGCTAGATGGCTACGAGCAGTACTTC.

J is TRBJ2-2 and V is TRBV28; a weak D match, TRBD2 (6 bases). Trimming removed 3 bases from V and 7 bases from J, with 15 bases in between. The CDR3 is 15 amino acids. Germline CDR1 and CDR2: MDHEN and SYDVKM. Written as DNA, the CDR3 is TGTGCCAGCAGTTTGCCGGGAGCGGCGGGCGGGGAGCTGTTTTTT. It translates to CASSLPGAAGGELFF.

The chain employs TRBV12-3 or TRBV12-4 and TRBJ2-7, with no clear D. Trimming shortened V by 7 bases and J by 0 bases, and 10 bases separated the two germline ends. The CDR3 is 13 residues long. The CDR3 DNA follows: TGTGCCAGCAATCATGGCGGCTCCTACGAGCAGTACTTC. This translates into CASNHGGSYEQYF.

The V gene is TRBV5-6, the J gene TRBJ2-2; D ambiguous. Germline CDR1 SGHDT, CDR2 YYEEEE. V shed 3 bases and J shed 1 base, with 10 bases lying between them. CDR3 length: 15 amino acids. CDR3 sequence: CASSSKTQNTGELFF. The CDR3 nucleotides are TGTGCCAGCAGCTCAAAGACACAGAACACCGGGGAGCTGTTTTTT.

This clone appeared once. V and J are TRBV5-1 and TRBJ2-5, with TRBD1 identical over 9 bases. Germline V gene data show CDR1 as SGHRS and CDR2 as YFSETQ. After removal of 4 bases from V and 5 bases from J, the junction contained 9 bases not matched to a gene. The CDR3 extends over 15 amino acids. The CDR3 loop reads CASSGTGGGGETQYF. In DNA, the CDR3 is TGCGCCAGCAGCGGAACAGGGGGCGGAGGGGAGACCCAGTACTTC.

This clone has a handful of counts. For the CDR3, the DNA is TGTGCCAGCAGCCGCGACCTAGGAGAGACCCAGTACTTC. This translates into CASSRDLGETQYF. The chain carries TRBV11-2 and TRBJ2-5; D remains ambiguous. The germline gives CDR1 SGHAT, CDR2 FQNNGV. This CDR3 contains 13 residues. V lost 5 bases to trimming and J lost 4 bases, with 11 bases between them.

The CDR3: CASSYQQGAINEQFF. The CDR3 nucleotides read TGTGCCAGCAGCTACCAACAGGGGGCTATTAATGAGCAGTTCTTC. V is TRBV5-4 and J is TRBJ2-1; TRBD1 aligns across 9 bases. V lost 3 bases, J lost 7 bases, and 8 bases stayed unmatched. From germline, CDR1 is SGHNT and CDR2 YYREEE (reference sequence). CDR3 length: 15 residues.

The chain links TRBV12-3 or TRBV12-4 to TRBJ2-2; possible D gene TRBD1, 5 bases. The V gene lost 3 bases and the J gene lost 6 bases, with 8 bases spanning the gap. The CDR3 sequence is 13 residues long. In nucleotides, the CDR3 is TGTGCCAGCAGTTTTAAGGGGTCCGGGGAGCTGTTTTTT. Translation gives CASSFKGSGELFF.

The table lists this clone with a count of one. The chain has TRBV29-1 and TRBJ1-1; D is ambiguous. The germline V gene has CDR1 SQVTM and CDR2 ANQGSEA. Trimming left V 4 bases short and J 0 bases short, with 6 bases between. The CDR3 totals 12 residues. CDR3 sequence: CSVATVNTEAFF. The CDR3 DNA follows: TGCAGCGTTGCCACAGTGAACACTGAAGCTTTCTTT.

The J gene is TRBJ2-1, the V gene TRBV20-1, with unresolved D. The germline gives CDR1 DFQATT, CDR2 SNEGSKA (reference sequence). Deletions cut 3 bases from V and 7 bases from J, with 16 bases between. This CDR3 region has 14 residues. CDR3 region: CSASVVRLENEQFF. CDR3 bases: TGCAGTGCTAGTGTAGTGCGCCTCGAGAATGAGCAGTTCTTC.

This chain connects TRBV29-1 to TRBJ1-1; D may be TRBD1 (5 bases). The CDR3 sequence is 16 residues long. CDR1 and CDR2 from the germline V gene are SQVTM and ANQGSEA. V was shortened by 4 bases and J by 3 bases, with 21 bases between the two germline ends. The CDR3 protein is CSVARSVGAGDTEAFF. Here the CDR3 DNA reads TGCAGCGTTGCCCGATCAGTTGGGGCGGGGGACACTGAAGCTTTCTTT.

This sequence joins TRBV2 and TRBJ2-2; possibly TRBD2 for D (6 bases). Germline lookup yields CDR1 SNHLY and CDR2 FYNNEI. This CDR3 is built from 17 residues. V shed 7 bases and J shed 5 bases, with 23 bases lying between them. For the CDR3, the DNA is TGTGCCAGCAACCTCTGGGGCGGGGCGGAGGGGACCGGGGAGCTGTTTTTT. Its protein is CASNLWGGAEGTGELFF.

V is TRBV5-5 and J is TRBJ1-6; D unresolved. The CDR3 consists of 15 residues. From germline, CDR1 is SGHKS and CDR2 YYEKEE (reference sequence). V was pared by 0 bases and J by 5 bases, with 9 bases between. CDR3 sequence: CASSLGAGDNSPLHF. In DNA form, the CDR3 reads TGTGCCAGCAGCTTGGGTGCGGGCGATAATTCACCCCTCCACTTT.

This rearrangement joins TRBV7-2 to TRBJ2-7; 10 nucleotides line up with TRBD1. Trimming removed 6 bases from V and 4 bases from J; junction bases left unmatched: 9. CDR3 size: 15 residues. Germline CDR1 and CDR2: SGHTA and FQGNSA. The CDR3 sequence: CASSKDRGSIYEQYF. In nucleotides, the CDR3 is TGTGCCAGCAGTAAGGACAGGGGGAGTATTTACGAGCAGTACTTC.